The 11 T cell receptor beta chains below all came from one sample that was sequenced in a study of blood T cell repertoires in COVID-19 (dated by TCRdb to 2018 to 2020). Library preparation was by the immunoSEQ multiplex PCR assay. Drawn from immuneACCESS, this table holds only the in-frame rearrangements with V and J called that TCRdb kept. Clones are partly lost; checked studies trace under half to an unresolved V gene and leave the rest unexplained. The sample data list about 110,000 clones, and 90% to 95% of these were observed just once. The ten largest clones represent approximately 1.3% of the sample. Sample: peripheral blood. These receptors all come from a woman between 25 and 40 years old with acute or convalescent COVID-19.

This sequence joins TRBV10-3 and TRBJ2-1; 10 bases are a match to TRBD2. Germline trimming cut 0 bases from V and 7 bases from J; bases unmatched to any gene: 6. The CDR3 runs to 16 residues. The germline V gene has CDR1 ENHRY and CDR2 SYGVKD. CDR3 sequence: CAISESPAGGQNEQFF. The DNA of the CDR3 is TGTGCCATCAGTGAGTCGCCAGCGGGGGGGCAAAATGAGCAGTTCTTC.

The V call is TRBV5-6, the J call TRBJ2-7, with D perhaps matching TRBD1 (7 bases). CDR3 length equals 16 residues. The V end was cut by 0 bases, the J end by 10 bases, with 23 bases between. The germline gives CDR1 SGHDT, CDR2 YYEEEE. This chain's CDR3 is CASSLGLAGTVYPQYF. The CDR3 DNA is TGTGCCAGCAGCTTGGGTTTGGCGGGGACAGTGTACCCCCAGTACTTC.

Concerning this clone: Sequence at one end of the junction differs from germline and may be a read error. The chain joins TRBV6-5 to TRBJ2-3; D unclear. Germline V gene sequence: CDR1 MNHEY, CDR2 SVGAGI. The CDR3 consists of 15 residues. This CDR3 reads CASSYSGLGTNTQYF. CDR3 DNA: TGTGCCAGCAGTTACTCGGGTTTGGGCACAAATACGCAGTATTTT.

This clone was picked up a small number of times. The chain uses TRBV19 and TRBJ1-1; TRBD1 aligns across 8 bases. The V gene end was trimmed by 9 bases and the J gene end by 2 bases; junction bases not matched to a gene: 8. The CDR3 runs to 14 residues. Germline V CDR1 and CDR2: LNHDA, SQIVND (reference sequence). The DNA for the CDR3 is TGTGCCAGCCTCCCTGGACAGGGAAACACTGAAGCTTTCTTT. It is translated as CASLPGQGNTEAFF.

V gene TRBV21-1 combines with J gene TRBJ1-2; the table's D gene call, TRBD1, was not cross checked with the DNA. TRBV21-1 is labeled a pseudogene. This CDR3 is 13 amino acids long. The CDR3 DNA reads TGTGCCAGCAGCAAAGCAGGGGACTATGGCTACACCTTC. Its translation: CASSKAGDYGYTF.

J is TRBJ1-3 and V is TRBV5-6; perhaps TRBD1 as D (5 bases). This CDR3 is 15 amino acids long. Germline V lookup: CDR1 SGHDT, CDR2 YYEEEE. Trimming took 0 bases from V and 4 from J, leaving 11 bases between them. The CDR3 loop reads CASSLAGGYGNTIYF. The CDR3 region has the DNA TGTGCCAGCAGCTTGGCCGGGGGGTACGGAAACACCATATATTTT.

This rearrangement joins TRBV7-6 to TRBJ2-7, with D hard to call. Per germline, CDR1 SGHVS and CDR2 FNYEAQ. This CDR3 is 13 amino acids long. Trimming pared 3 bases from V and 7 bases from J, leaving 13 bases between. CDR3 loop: CASSLAIDGEQYF. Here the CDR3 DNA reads TGTGCCAGCAGCTTGGCAATCGACGGGGAGCAGTACTTC.

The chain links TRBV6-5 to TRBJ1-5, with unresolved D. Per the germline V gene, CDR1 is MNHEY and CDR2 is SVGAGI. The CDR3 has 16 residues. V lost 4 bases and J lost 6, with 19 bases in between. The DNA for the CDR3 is TGTGCCAGCAGTTCGGGCCAGATGGGAGCGGGTCAGCCCCAGCATTTT. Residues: CASSSGQMGAGQPQHF.

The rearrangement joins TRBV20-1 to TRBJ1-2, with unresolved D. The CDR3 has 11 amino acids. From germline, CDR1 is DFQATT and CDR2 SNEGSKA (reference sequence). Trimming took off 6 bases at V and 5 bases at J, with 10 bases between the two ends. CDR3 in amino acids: CSAPPEYGYTF. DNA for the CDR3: TGCAGTGCCCCCCCCGAGTATGGCTACACCTTC.

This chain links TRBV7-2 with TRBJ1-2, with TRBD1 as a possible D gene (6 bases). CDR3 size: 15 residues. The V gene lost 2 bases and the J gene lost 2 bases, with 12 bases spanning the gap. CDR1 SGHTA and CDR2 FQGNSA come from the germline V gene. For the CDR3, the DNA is TGTGCCAGCAGCTTAATGAGTCAGGGGAACTATGGCTACACCTTC. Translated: CASSLMSQGNYGYTF.

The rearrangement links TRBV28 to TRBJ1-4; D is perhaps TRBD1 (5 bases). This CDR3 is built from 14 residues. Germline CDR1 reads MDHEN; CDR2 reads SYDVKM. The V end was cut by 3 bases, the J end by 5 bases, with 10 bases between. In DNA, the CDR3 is TGTGCCAGCAGTTTGGGCAGGGCGAATGAAAAACTGTTTTTT. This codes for CASSLGRANEKLFF.